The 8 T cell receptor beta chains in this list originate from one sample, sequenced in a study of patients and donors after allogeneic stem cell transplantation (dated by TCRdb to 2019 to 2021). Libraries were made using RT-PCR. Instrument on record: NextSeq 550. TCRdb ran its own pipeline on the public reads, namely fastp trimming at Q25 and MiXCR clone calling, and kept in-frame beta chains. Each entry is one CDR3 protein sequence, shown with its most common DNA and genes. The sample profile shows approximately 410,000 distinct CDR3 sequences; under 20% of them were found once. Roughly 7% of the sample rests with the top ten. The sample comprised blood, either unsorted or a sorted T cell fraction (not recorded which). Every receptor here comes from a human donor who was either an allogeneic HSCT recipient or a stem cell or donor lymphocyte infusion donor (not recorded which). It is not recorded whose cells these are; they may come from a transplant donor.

CDR3 coding DNA: TGTGCCAGTAGTATAGATGGGGGAGCTGGGGCCAACGTCCTGACTTTC. It encodes CASSIDGGAGANVLTF. The chain links TRBV19 to TRBJ2-6; D may match TRBD1 or TRBD2 (5 bases each). V shed 0 bases and J shed 2 bases, with 8 bases lying between them. CDR1 is LNHDA and CDR2 is SQIVND in the germline V gene (reference sequence). The CDR3 runs 16 residues.

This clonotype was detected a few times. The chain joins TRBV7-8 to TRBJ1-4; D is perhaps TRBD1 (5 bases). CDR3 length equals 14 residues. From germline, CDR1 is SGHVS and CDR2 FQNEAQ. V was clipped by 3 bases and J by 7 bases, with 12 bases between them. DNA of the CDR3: TGTGCCAGCAGCTTCCGGGACGGTAGTGAAAAACTGTTTTTT. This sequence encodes CASSFRDGSEKLFF.

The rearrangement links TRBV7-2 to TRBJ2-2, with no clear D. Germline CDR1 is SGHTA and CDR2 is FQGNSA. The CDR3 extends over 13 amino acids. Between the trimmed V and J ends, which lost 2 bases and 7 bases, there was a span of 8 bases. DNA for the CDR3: TGTGCCAGCAGCTTACCAGCCCTCGGGGAGCTGTTTTTT. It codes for CASSLPALGELFF.

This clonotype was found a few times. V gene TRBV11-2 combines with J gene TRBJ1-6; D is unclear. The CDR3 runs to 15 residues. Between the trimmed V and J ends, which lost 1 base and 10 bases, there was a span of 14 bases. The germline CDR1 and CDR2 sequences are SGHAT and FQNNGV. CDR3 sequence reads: CASSLAPGVWSPLHF. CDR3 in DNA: TGTGCCAGCAGCTTAGCCCCGGGCGTATGGTCACCCCTCCACTTT.

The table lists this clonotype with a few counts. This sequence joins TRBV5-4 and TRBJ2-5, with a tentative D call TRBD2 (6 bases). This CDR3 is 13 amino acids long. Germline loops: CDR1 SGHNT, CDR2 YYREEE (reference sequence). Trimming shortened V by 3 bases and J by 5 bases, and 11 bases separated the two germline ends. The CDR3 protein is CASSSTSSETQYF. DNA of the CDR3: TGTGCCAGCAGCTCTACTAGCTCGGAGACCCAGTACTTC.

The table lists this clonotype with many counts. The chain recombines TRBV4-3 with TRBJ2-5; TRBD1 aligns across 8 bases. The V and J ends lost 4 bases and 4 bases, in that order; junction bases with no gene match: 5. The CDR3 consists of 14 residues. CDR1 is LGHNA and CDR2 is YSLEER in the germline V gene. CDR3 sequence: CASSRTGIGETQYF. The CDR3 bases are TGCGCCAGCAGCCGGACAGGGATTGGAGAGACCCAGTACTTC.

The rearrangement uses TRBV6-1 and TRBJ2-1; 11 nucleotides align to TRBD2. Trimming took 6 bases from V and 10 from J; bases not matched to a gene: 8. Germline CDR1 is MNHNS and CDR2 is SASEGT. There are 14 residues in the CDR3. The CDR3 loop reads CASSPSGGSLEQFF. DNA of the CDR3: TGTGCCAGCAGCCCTAGCGGGGGGTCATTAGAGCAGTTCTTC.

The CDR3 loop is CASSALLAQYF. The CDR3 bases are TGTGCCAGCAGCGCCCTTTTGGCGCAGTATTTT. The chain has TRBV13 and TRBJ2-3; D remains unclear. This CDR3 spans 11 amino acids. V was clipped by 5 bases and J by 10 bases, with 10 bases between them. Germline V gives CDR1 PRHDT, CDR2 FYEKMQ (reference sequence).